Following are 16 T cell receptor beta chains from one sample sequenced in a study of blood T cell repertoires in COVID-19. Repertoires were generated with immunoSEQ multiplex PCR, while TCRdb's copy carries only in-frame clones and drops some. The data contain around 200,000 clones, over 75% of them seen just once; the ten biggest clones take up around 2.3%. Sequenced: peripheral blood. These receptor sequences come from a man aged 40-49 years with active or convalescent COVID-19.

This clone was counted between two and nine times. J is TRBJ1-2 and V is TRBV4-3; D is uncertain. With 0 bases removed from V and 7 bases from J, the gap between germline ends came to 9 bases. The CDR3 runs to 13 residues. From germline, CDR1 is LGHNA and CDR2 YSLEER. DNA for the CDR3: TGCGCCAGCAGCCAAGATAGAGGTACTGGCTACACCTTC. Its translation is CASSQDRGTGYTF.

This clone was seen just once. In DNA form, the CDR3 reads TGTGCCAGCTCCTCGGGTGGGGCGCGCACTGAAGCTTTCTTT. Protein product: CASSSGGARTEAFF. The chain has TRBV11-1 and TRBJ1-1; tentatively, D is TRBD1 (5 bases). Between the trimmed V and J ends, which lost 8 bases and 4 bases, there was a span of 17 bases. The CDR3 is 14 amino acids. CDR1 is SGHAT and CDR2 is FQDESV in the germline V gene (reference sequence).

DNA of the CDR3: TGCAGCGCCAGGGACAGGGATAACTATGGCTACACCTTC. This codes for CSARDRDNYGYTF. J is TRBJ1-2 and V is TRBV29-1; 9 nucleotides agree with TRBD1. CDR1 SQVTM and CDR2 ANQGSEA come from the germline V gene. This CDR3 comprises 13 residues. V was pared by 7 bases and J by 1 base, with 4 bases of the junction left unmatched.

J is TRBJ2-5 and V is TRBV7-3; 13 nucleotides match TRBD2. The germline CDR1 and CDR2 sequences are SGHTA and FQGTGA. After removal of 5 bases from V and 4 bases from J, the junction contained 10 bases not matched to a gene. The CDR3 totals 17 residues. The CDR3 DNA reads TGTGCCAGCAGCGCCGGGACTAGCGGGGAGCGGATAGAGACCCAGTACTTC. Translation gives CASSAGTSGERIETQYF.

This clone was counted a few times. The rearrangement uses TRBV5-6 and TRBJ2-3, with D tentatively TRBD1 (6 bases). Trimming left V 5 bases short and J 5 bases short, with 21 bases between. This CDR3 comprises 16 residues. Germline V gives CDR1 SGHDT, CDR2 YYEEEE. The CDR3 protein is CASSFPTGALLDTQYF. The CDR3 DNA is TGTGCCAGCAGTTTCCCGACAGGTGCTTTATTAGATACGCAGTATTTT.

V is TRBV7-8 and J is TRBJ2-7, with a possible D match to TRBD1 (7 bases). The CDR3 is 17 residues long. Deletions cut 4 bases from V and 7 bases from J, with 26 bases between. Per germline, CDR1 SGHVS and CDR2 FQNEAQ. The CDR3: CASSSLLTTGRGEEQYF. The DNA of the CDR3 is TGTGCCAGCAGCTCACTACTAACGACAGGGCGGGGAGAGGAGCAGTACTTC.

The CDR3 DNA is TGTGCCAGCAGTGAAACAGGGGAAAATTCACCCCTCCACTTT. Its translation: CASSETGENSPLHF. The rearrangement links TRBV6-1 to TRBJ1-6; 7 nucleotides line up with TRBD1. The CDR3 sequence is 14 residues long. Germline CDR1 reads MNHNS; CDR2 reads SASEGT. Unmatched junction bases numbered 2, after V lost 2 bases and J lost 7 bases.

In this sample, this clone turned up once. The V gene is TRBV5-1, the J gene TRBJ1-1; D not resolved. This CDR3 comprises 15 residues. Germline-derived CDR1 and CDR2 are SGHRS and YFSETQ. Trimming pared 0 bases from V and 1 base from J, leaving 10 bases between. CDR3 residues: CASSLAGLENTEAFF. The CDR3 DNA is TGCGCCAGCAGCTTGGCCGGACTCGAGAACACTGAAGCTTTCTTT.

This chain uses TRBV18 with TRBJ2-5, with D hard to call. This CDR3 comprises 12 residues. V gave up 2 bases and J gave up 4 bases, with 5 bases separating them. Germline-derived CDR1 and CDR2 are KGHSH and LQKENI. This CDR3 is CASSPYGETQYF. The CDR3 DNA sequence: TGTGCCAGCTCACCATACGGAGAGACCCAGTACTTC.

DNA of the CDR3: TGTGCCAGCAGTTACGAGCGACAGAGCGATCAGCCCCAGCATTTT. Its translation is CASSYERQSDQPQHF. The V gene is TRBV6-2 or TRBV6-3, the J gene TRBJ1-5, with D possibly matching TRBD1 (5 bases). Germline CDR1 reads MNHEY; CDR2 reads SVGEGT. With 2 bases removed from V and 5 bases from J, the gap between germline ends came to 13 bases. The CDR3 runs 15 residues.

The chain uses TRBV28 and TRBJ1-3; a weak D match, TRBD1 (6 bases). Germline CDR1 MDHEN, CDR2 SYDVKM. There are 17 residues in the CDR3. The V and J ends lost 2 bases and 0 bases respectively, with 14 bases between them. The CDR3 DNA reads as TGTGCCAGCAGTTTACACCGGGACAAGTCCTCTGGAAACACCATATATTTT. It translates to CASSLHRDKSSGNTIYF. The whole variable domain, filled in from reference TRBV28 and TRBJ1-3, reads DVKVTQSSRYLVKRTGEKVFLECVQDMDHENMFWYRQDPGLGLRLIYFSYDVKMKEKGDIPEGYSVSREKKERFSLILESASTNQTSMYLCASSLHRDKSSGNTIYFGEGSWLTVV.

CDR3 region: CASSPTAFSGNTIYF. Written as DNA, the CDR3 is TGTGCCAGCAGTCCGACAGCGTTCTCTGGAAACACCATATATTTT. This sequence joins TRBV27 and TRBJ1-3, with D tentatively TRBD1 (5 bases). Germline loops: CDR1 MNHEY, CDR2 SMNVEV (reference sequence). V lost 5 bases to trimming and J lost 0 bases, with 11 bases between them. The length of the CDR3 is 15 residues.

This clone was seen a single time. Being one base from a much bigger clone, this may be a read error. This chain connects TRBV2 to TRBJ1-5, with 9 bases that match TRBD1. The CDR3 extends over 14 amino acids. V lost 4 bases to trimming and J lost 2 bases; unmatched junction nucleotides: 0. CDR1 is SNHLY, CDR2 FYNNEI, per germline. The CDR3 is CASSGDRGNQPQHF. Written as DNA, the CDR3 is TGTGCCAGCAGTGGGGACAGGGGCAATCAGCCCCAGCATTTT.

This chain connects TRBV27 to TRBJ1-6, with D maybe TRBD1 (6 bases). The V end was cut by 8 bases, the J end by 4 bases, with 12 bases between. The V gene's germline CDR1 is MNHEY and CDR2 SMNVEV (reference sequence). The CDR3 is 14 residues long. The DNA for the CDR3 is TGTGCCAGCGGTAAGGACAGTTATAATTCACCCCTCCACTTT. Translating it yields CASGKDSYNSPLHF.

The V gene is TRBV30, the J gene TRBJ2-3, with unresolved D. Trimming shortened V by 0 bases and J by 7 bases, and 23 bases separated the two germline ends. The CDR3 has 17 residues. Germline values: CDR1 GTSNPN, CDR2 SVGIG (reference sequence). The CDR3 region is CAWSVTSVNRRVNTQYF. CDR3 nucleotide sequence: TGTGCCTGGAGTGTAACCTCGGTTAACAGAAGAGTAAATACGCAGTATTTT. Full variable domain (remainder filled in from reference TRBV30 and TRBJ2-3): SQTIHQWPATLVQPVGSPLSLECTVEGTSNPNLYWYRQAAGRGLQLLFYSVGIGQISSEVPQNLSASRPQDRQFILSSKKLLLSDSGFYLCAWSVTSVNRRVNTQYFGPGTRLTVL.

This chain links TRBV5-6 with TRBJ1-1, with D maybe TRBD1 (5 bases). In germline, CDR1 is SGHDT, CDR2 YYEEEE. The CDR3 length is 15 residues. Deletions cut 4 bases from V and 0 bases from J, with 13 bases between. As DNA, the CDR3 is TGTGCCAGCAGCCCCACCGACAGAATGAACACTGAAGCTTTCTTT. This sequence encodes CASSPTDRMNTEAFF. The complete variable domain, with remaining parts taken from reference TRBV5-6 and TRBJ1-1, reads DAGVTQSPTHLIKTRGQQVTLRCSPKSGHDTVSWYQQALGQGPQFIFQYYEEEERQRGNFPDRFSGHQFPNYSSELNVNALLLGDSALYLCASSPTDRMNTEAFFGQGTRLTVV.